This T cell receptor beta chain came from a study of shared clonotypes between healthy human individuals. The table lists this clone with a count of one. Sequencing was performed with immunoSEQ multiplex PCR; in TCRdb, only in-frame clones are kept and a portion is missing. The sample holds about 2 million clones, around 95% seen once. This CDR3 has 14 residues. Germline loops: CDR1 SGHVS, CDR2 FQNEAQ. V gave up 5 bases and J gave up 3 bases; unmatched junction bases: 6. The clonotype was recovered from a man aged 18-30 years in good health. The sample comprised naive CD4+ T cells sorted from blood. The subset: CD45RA+ positively selected. The chain carries TRBV7-8 and TRBJ2-7; 8 bases align to TRBD2. The CDR3 is CASSQAGVFYEQYF. The CDR3 bases are TGTGCCAGCAGCCAAGCGGGAGTCTTCTACGAGCAGTACTTC.